The 10 T cell receptor beta chains reported below all come from one sample, sequenced in a study of cytomegalovirus exposure and HLA in healthy donors. TCRdb's table, derived via immunoSEQ multiplex PCR, lists solely in-frame clones and lacks some. The sample contains some 130,000 clones, around 80% of which appear only once. Sequences were obtained from PBMCs. Every receptor here comes from a man under 40 in good health and CMV-seropositive.

This clone showed up just a few times. This chain connects TRBV6-5 to TRBJ1-1; possible D gene TRBD1, 5 bases. CDR1 and CDR2 from the germline V gene are MNHEY and SVGAGI. The CDR3 covers 12 residues. V was pared by 4 bases and J by 5 bases, with 8 bases between. CDR3 amino acids: CASSSGWTEAFF. The CDR3 bases are TGTGCCAGCAGTTCAGGGTGGACTGAAGCTTTCTTT.

V usage is TRBV2 and J usage is TRBJ1-2; D unclear. The CDR3 covers 14 residues. Per the germline V gene, CDR1 is SNHLY and CDR2 is FYNNEI. Trimming took off 4 bases at V and 1 base at J, with 10 bases between the two ends. CDR3 sequence reads: CASSVERINYGYTF. In DNA, the CDR3 is TGTGCCAGCAGTGTAGAGAGGATTAACTATGGCTACACCTTC.

This sequence joins TRBV7-2 and TRBJ1-1; 7 bases map to TRBD1. V trimming: 5 bases; J trimming: 5 bases; junction bases outside the gene matches: 8. The CDR3 length is 14 residues. From germline, CDR1 is SGHTA and CDR2 FQGNSA. The CDR3 loop reads CASSQRGPGTEAFF. The CDR3 coding sequence is TGTGCCAGCAGCCAGAGGGGGCCCGGGACTGAAGCTTTCTTT. The entire variable domain, with the rest obtained from reference TRBV7-2 and TRBJ1-1, is as follows: GAGVSQSPSNKVTEKGKDVELRCDPISGHTALYWYRQSLGQGLEFLIYFQGNSAPDKSGLPSDRFSAERTGGSVSTLTIQRTQQEDSAVYLCASSQRGPGTEAFFGQGTRLTVV.

The V call is TRBV4-1, the J call TRBJ1-2; D not certain. Germline values: CDR1 MGHRA, CDR2 YSYEKL. This CDR3 is 13 amino acids long. Between the trimmed V and J ends, which lost 3 bases and 1 base, there was a span of 6 bases. CDR3 in DNA: TGCGCCAGCAGCCAGATAGATAACTATGGCTACACCTTC. Translated: CASSQIDNYGYTF.

This clone has a single count. The chain carries TRBV6-1 and TRBJ1-2; D is undetermined. From germline, CDR1 is MNHNS and CDR2 SASEGT. V was trimmed by 2 bases and J by 4 bases, leaving 14 bases between them. This CDR3 has 15 residues. The DNA of the CDR3 is TGTGCCAGCAGTGAACGGGAAAGGGCTCTCTATGGCTACACCTTC. Encoded protein: CASSERERALYGYTF.

This chain joins TRBV2 and TRBJ2-2; 7 nucleotides line up with TRBD1. The CDR3 sequence is 13 residues long. Losses at the gene ends were 8 bases for V and 5 bases for J; bases not matched to a gene: 5. In germline, CDR1 is SNHLY, CDR2 FYNNEI. This chain's CDR3 is CASSNRGTGELFF. CDR3 nucleotides: TGTGCCAGCTCCAACAGGGGAACCGGGGAGCTGTTTTTT.

The chain recombines TRBV5-1 with TRBJ1-2; D call uncertain. Trimming removed 2 bases from V and 3 bases from J, with 20 bases in between. Germline CDR1 SGHRS, CDR2 YFSETQ. CDR3 length: 17 residues. CDR3 sequence (DNA): TGCGCCAGCAGCTTCGGGGAGTATTCATCGTACTACTATGGCTACACCTTC. It translates to CASSFGEYSSYYYGYTF.

The chain couples TRBV5-1 to TRBJ1-6, with 7 bases aligning to TRBD1. CDR1 is SGHRS, CDR2 YFSETQ, per germline. The CDR3 covers 16 residues. V dropped 0 bases and J dropped 7; count of bases not matched to a gene: 7. The CDR3 sequence: CASSLVGDRGNSPLHF. CDR3 nucleotide sequence: TGCGCCAGCAGCTTGGTTGGGGACAGAGGGAATTCACCCCTCCACTTT. Together with reference TRBV5-1 and TRBJ1-6, the CDR3 gives the full variable domain: KAGVTQTPRYLIKTRGQQVTLSCSPISGHRSVSWYQQTPGQGLQFLFEYFSETQRNKGNFPGRFSGRQFSNSRSEMNVSTLELGDSALYLCASSLVGDRGNSPLHFGNGTRLTVT.

V gene TRBV10-3 combines with J gene TRBJ2-1, with 9 positions matching TRBD2. Looked up from germline, CDR1 is ENHRY and CDR2 is SYGVKD. There are 12 residues in the CDR3. Trimming took 10 bases from V and 10 from J; bases not matched to a gene: 8. CDR3 DNA sequence: TGTGCCACCTCCGGGACTAGCTTGGAGCAGTTCTTC. Protein sequence: CATSGTSLEQFF.

This clone was picked up one time. The rearrangement joins TRBV4-2 to TRBJ1-1; D call uncertain. This CDR3 has 17 residues. The germline V gene encodes CDR1 LGHNA and CDR2 YNFKEQ. Trimming took 1 base from V and 1 from J, leaving 16 bases between them. The CDR3 nucleotides are TGTGCCAGCAGCCAAGTCCTTGGAGGGTCGCGGAACACTGAAGCTTTCTTT. This codes for CASSQVLGGSRNTEAFF.